The 18 T cell receptor beta chains in this list originate from one sample, sequenced in a study of CD8 T cells in ankylosing spondylitis. MiXCR, run by TCRdb on the 5' RACE reads, gives a single entry per CDR3 protein. Here the sample spans some 100,000 distinct CDR3 sequences, about 8.3% being singletons. Material: blood, either unsorted or a sorted T cell fraction (not recorded which). The receptors come from a male donor with ankylosing spondylitis or in good health (not recorded which).

The chain has TRBV7-9 and TRBJ2-5; tentative D call: TRBD1 (7 bases). This CDR3 is 15 amino acids long. The V end was cut by 5 bases, the J end by 2 bases, with 15 bases between. Germline V CDR1 and CDR2: SEHNR, FQNEAQ (reference sequence). The CDR3 sequence is CASSPGEGQQETQYF. The CDR3 DNA reads TGTGCCAGCAGCCCGGGAGAGGGACAGCAAGAGACCCAGTACTTC.

This clonotype has at least ten counts. This chain connects TRBV12-3 or TRBV12-4 to TRBJ1-1; weak D call: TRBD1 (6 bases). V was pared by 7 bases and J by 1 base, with 10 bases between. This CDR3 spans 13 amino acids. The CDR3 reads CASINRENTEAFF. As DNA, the CDR3 is TGTGCCAGCATCAACAGGGAGAACACTGAAGCTTTCTTT.

There are many counts of this clonotype. The V and J genes are TRBV20-1 and TRBJ2-7; D uncertain. Deletions cut 3 bases from V and 0 bases from J, with 12 bases between. The CDR3 consists of 14 residues. Per the germline V gene, CDR1 is DFQATT and CDR2 is SNEGSKA (reference sequence). CDR3 sequence (DNA): TGCAGTGCTAGCGGAGACATCAGCTCCTACGAGCAGTACTTC. Amino acids: CSASGDISSYEQYF.

Many counts were recorded for this clonotype. V gene TRBV4-2 combines with J gene TRBJ2-1, with TRBD2 matching over 9 bases. The germline V gene encodes CDR1 LGHNA and CDR2 YNFKEQ. The CDR3 totals 17 residues. After removal of 0 bases from V and 8 bases from J, the junction contained 11 bases not matched to a gene. CDR3 sequence (DNA): TGTGCCAGCAGCCAAGAATTAGGTAGCGGGAGAAGTGATGAGCAGTTCTTC. It translates to CASSQELGSGRSDEQFF.

This clonotype was recorded many times. The V gene is TRBV27, the J gene TRBJ2-1; D is possibly TRBD1 (6 bases). From germline, CDR1 is MNHEY and CDR2 SMNVEV (reference sequence). Trimming took off 3 bases at V and 6 bases at J, with 12 bases between the two ends. The CDR3 extends over 14 amino acids. CDR3 sequence reads: CASSFTRTVNEQFF. The CDR3 DNA reads TGTGCCAGCAGTTTCACCCGGACAGTCAATGAGCAGTTCTTC.

In its sample, this clonotype was seen many times. This chain links TRBV11-3 with TRBJ2-7, with a tentative D call TRBD1 (6 bases). This CDR3 is 14 amino acids long. Germline loops: CDR1 SGHNT, CDR2 YENEEA. Trimming took off 3 bases at V and 1 base at J, with 10 bases between the two ends. The CDR3 loop is CASSFQTGSYEQYF. In nucleotides, the CDR3 is TGTGCCAGCAGCTTCCAGACAGGATCCTACGAGCAGTACTTC.

This clonotype has a count of ten or more. V and J are TRBV12-3 or TRBV12-4 and TRBJ2-7; 8 nucleotides line up with TRBD2. This CDR3 comprises 14 residues. J lost 4 bases, V lost 6 bases, and 8 bases had no gene match. CDR3 sequence reads: CASSRSGGKYEQYF. CDR3 DNA: TGTGCCAGCAGCCGAAGCGGGGGAAAGTACGAGCAGTACTTC.

This clonotype has a count of ten or more. The chain recombines TRBV7-2 with TRBJ1-2; maybe TRBD1 (6 bases). This CDR3 comprises 15 residues. The V end lost 1 base, the J end lost 3 bases, and 12 bases lay between the germline ends. Germline V gives CDR1 SGHTA, CDR2 FQGNSA. The CDR3 reads CASSLVGGGDYGYTF. CDR3 coding DNA: TGTGCCAGCAGCTTAGTTGGGGGGGGCGACTATGGCTACACCTTC.

This clonotype has at least ten counts. The chain recombines TRBV20-1 with TRBJ2-1, with TRBD2 identical over 14 bases. The CDR3 has 15 amino acids. Trimming took 3 bases from V and 7 from J; bases not matched to a gene: 5. CDR1 DFQATT and CDR2 SNEGSKA come from the germline V gene (reference sequence). Here the CDR3 reads CSARWTSGGRNEQFF. In nucleotides, the CDR3 is TGCAGTGCTAGGTGGACTAGCGGGGGGAGGAATGAGCAGTTCTTC.

This chain uses TRBV9 with TRBJ2-3; 11 nucleotides match TRBD2. CDR3 size: 13 residues. Germline CDR1 reads SGDLS; CDR2 reads YYNGEE. Trimming at V came to 3 bases and at J to 10 bases, leaving 4 bases not matched to a gene. DNA of the CDR3: TGTGCCAGCAGCGGACTAGCGGGAACGGCGCAGTATTTT. It specifies CASSGLAGTAQYF.

Ten or more counts support this clonotype. V usage is TRBV27 and J usage is TRBJ2-4; unclear D gene. The CDR3 is 15 amino acids. CDR1 is MNHEY, CDR2 SMNVEV, per germline (reference sequence). Trimming shortened V by 5 bases and J by 0 bases, and 11 bases separated the two germline ends. The chain's CDR3 is CASSNSWGAKNIQYF. The CDR3 bases are TGTGCCAGCAGTAATAGCTGGGGAGCCAAAAACATTCAGTACTTC.

V is TRBV29-1 and J is TRBJ2-2; D not resolved. The CDR3 loop spans 10 amino acids. V was trimmed by 6 bases and J by 5 bases, leaving 4 bases between them. Germline V gene lookup returns CDR1 SQVTM and CDR2 ANQGSEA. CDR3 sequence: CSVGTGELFF. The CDR3 coding sequence is TGCAGCGTCGGGACCGGGGAGCTGTTTTTT.

This clonotype was seen many times. The chain has TRBV20-1 and TRBJ1-5; 7 nucleotides align to TRBD1. The V gene's germline CDR1 is DFQATT and CDR2 SNEGSKA (reference sequence). There are 15 residues in the CDR3. The ends lost 3 bases at V and 5 bases at J; junction bases unmatched: 10. CDR3 nucleotides: TGCAGTGCTAGCACCACAGGACAGGTGGATCAGCCCCAGCATTTT. Translation gives CSASTTGQVDQPQHF.

This sequence joins TRBV18 and TRBJ1-1, with D unresolved. CDR1 is KGHSH and CDR2 is LQKENI in the germline V gene. The CDR3 totals 14 residues. The germline V and J ends were trimmed by 0 bases and 1 base, with 6 bases remaining between them. The CDR3 DNA reads as TGTGCCAGCTCACCACCGTTTGAGAACACTGAAGCTTTCTTT. Protein product: CASSPPFENTEAFF.

This clonotype was recorded many times. The chain links TRBV20-1 to TRBJ1-5; D is possibly TRBD1 (5 bases). V shed 6 bases and J shed 7 bases, with 28 bases lying between them. Per germline, CDR1 DFQATT and CDR2 SNEGSKA (reference sequence). The CDR3 totals 17 residues. The CDR3 loop reads CSAKIADSIKLGQPQHF. The CDR3 nucleotides read TGCAGTGCAAAGATCGCAGACAGTATCAAGCTCGGGCAGCCCCAGCATTTT.

The chain has TRBV9 and TRBJ2-7; unclear D gene. This CDR3 has 15 residues. Per the germline V gene, CDR1 is SGDLS and CDR2 is YYNGEE. V lost 0 bases, J lost 1 base, and 11 bases lay in between. In DNA, the CDR3 is TGTGCCAGCAGCGTAGCGGCGGACCAATCCTACGAGCAGTACTTC. Its protein product is CASSVAADQSYEQYF.

A note on this clonotype: A much larger clone lies one base from this, so it may be a read error. This chain links TRBV6-2 or TRBV6-3 with TRBJ2-7; no definite D call. Trimming stripped 2 bases from V and 2 bases from J, with 10 bases between. The CDR3 totals 14 residues. Germline V gene sequence: CDR1 MNHEY, CDR2 SVGEGT. CDR3 coding DNA: TGTGCCAGCAGTTACCCGCCAGGCGCCTACGAGCAGTACTTC. Its protein product is CASSYPPGAYEQYF.

Many counts were recorded for this clonotype. This chain joins TRBV4-2 and TRBJ1-4; D possibly corresponds to TRBD1 (5 bases). The V and J ends lost 4 bases and 6 bases respectively, with 15 bases between them. This CDR3 comprises 15 residues. Per the germline V gene, CDR1 is LGHNA and CDR2 is YNFKEQ. Here the CDR3 DNA reads TGTGCCAGCAGCCCTGTTAACCAGGGTGATGAAAAACTGTTTTTT. Its protein is CASSPVNQGDEKLFF.